Below are 27 T cell receptor beta chains sequenced from a single sample in a study of early T cells in non-severe SARS-CoV-2 infection (dated by TCRdb to the early 2020s). Library preparation used 5' RACE. The data were produced on a NextSeq 500. The public reads were reprocessed in TCRdb via fastp at Q25 and MiXCR, keeping in-frame beta chains. CDR3 protein sequences are deduplicated, and each keeps its most common genes and DNA. Present in this sample are about 69,000 distinct CDR3 sequences, about 9% of which were seen just once. About 6.1% of the sample is in the top ten clones. What was sequenced was whole blood. These receptors were taken from an adult who was a healthcare worker with PCR-confirmed SARS-CoV-2 infection or an uninfected control (not recorded which).

The chain employs TRBV6-6 and TRBJ2-2; no firm D call. Germline CDR1 and CDR2: MNHNY and SVGAGI (reference sequence). V lost 7 bases and J lost 7, with 7 bases in between. This CDR3 is built from 11 residues. Here the CDR3 reads CASTIGGELFF. The CDR3, as DNA: TGTGCCAGCACGATCGGCGGGGAGCTGTTTTTT.

This clonotype has a handful of counts. V and J are TRBV5-1 and TRBJ2-1; perhaps D is TRBD1 or TRBD2 (5 bases each). CDR1 SGHRS and CDR2 YFSETQ come from the germline V gene. Trimming pared 1 base from V and 8 bases from J, leaving 22 bases between. This CDR3 is built from 17 residues. The DNA of the CDR3 is TGCGCCAGCAGCTTGACCACCGGGACCTCGGCGGTCGATGAGCAGTTCTTC. Its translation is CASSLTTGTSAVDEQFF.

This clonotype has only a few counts. This chain uses TRBV5-1 with TRBJ2-7; D is uncertain. The CDR3 covers 14 residues. Trimming cost V 0 bases and J 6 bases, with 13 bases left between them. The germline V gene encodes CDR1 SGHRS and CDR2 YFSETQ. The CDR3 sequence: CASSLAEGNSEQYF. In DNA, the CDR3 is TGCGCCAGCAGCTTGGCCGAAGGGAATTCCGAGCAGTACTTC.

This chain connects TRBV7-2 to TRBJ2-3, with D tentatively TRBD2 (5 bases). Trimming pared 5 bases from V and 5 bases from J, leaving 20 bases between. The CDR3 consists of 16 residues. From germline, CDR1 is SGHTA and CDR2 FQGNSA. The CDR3: CASSPRLLGLGDTQYF. In DNA form, the CDR3 reads TGTGCCAGCAGCCCACGCTTACTAGGGTTGGGAGATACGCAGTATTTT.

This sequence joins TRBV7-2 and TRBJ1-2, with a possible D match to TRBD1 (5 bases). The CDR3 covers 16 residues. The V end lost 5 bases, the J end lost 1 base, and 17 bases lay between the germline ends. Germline values: CDR1 SGHTA, CDR2 FQGNSA. CDR3 loop: CASSPPARALNYGYTF. The CDR3 DNA follows: TGTGCCAGCAGCCCACCCGCCAGGGCCCTTAACTATGGCTACACCTTC. Combining the CDR3 with reference TRBV7-2 and TRBJ1-2 gives the whole variable domain GAGVSQSPSNKVTEKGKDVELRCDPISGHTALYWYRQSLGQGLEFLIYFQGNSAPDKSGLPSDRFSAERTGGSVSTLTIQRTQQEDSAVYLCASSPPARALNYGYTFGSGTRLTVV.

There are many counts of this clonotype. The rearrangement links TRBV3-1 to TRBJ2-1, with D perhaps matching TRBD1 (6 bases). The germline CDR1 and CDR2 sequences are LGHDT and YNNKEL (reference sequence). Deletions cut 6 bases from V and 5 bases from J, with 17 bases between. This CDR3 is built from 15 residues. CDR3 region: CASSSPGAGDNEQFF. CDR3 sequence (DNA): TGTGCCAGCAGTTCCCCCGGGGCAGGGGACAATGAGCAGTTCTTC.

This rearrangement joins TRBV7-2 to TRBJ1-2, with D tentatively TRBD1 (6 bases). V lost 0 bases and J 10 bases, leaving 12 bases between the germline ends. The CDR3 totals 13 residues. Germline V gene lookup returns CDR1 SGHTA and CDR2 FQGNSA. In DNA form, the CDR3 reads TGTGCCAGCAGCTTAGCTCCCCGGGACACCTACACCTTC. This sequence encodes CASSLAPRDTYTF.

The J gene is TRBJ2-3, the V gene TRBV10-1; D might be TRBD1 (5 bases). Germline CDR1 reads WNHNN; CDR2 reads SYGVQD (reference sequence). Trimming removed 2 bases at V and 1 base at J, with 10 bases between. The CDR3 spans 15 residues. The CDR3 loop is CASSEDTGRTDTQYF. CDR3 in DNA: TGCGCCAGCAGTGAGGATACAGGTCGCACAGATACGCAGTATTTT.

This chain uses TRBV10-1 with TRBJ2-3; 7 nucleotides align to TRBD2. Germline V gene sequence: CDR1 WNHNN, CDR2 SYGVQD (reference sequence). The ends lost 4 bases at V and 1 base at J; junction bases unmatched: 5. The CDR3 is 15 amino acids. CDR3 bases: TGCGCCAGCAGTGGGGCAGCGGGACGCACAGATACGCAGTATTTT. Translation: CASSGAAGRTDTQYF.

Only a few counts were recorded for this clonotype. This chain joins TRBV7-4 and TRBJ2-3; a possible D gene is TRBD2 (5 bases). The CDR3 consists of 14 residues. Trimming shortened V by 4 bases and J by 5 bases, and 13 bases separated the two germline ends. The germline gives CDR1 SGHVT, CDR2 SQSDAQ. The CDR3 here is CASSSPGTGDTQYF. The CDR3 DNA reads as TGTGCCAGCAGCTCGCCGGGAACGGGAGATACGCAGTATTTT.

This clonotype was counted at least ten times. The rearrangement links TRBV7-9 to TRBJ2-2; D gene uncertain. The germline V gene has CDR1 SEHNR and CDR2 FQNEAQ (reference sequence). The V and J ends lost 2 bases and 7 bases respectively, with 11 bases between them. The CDR3 is made up of 14 amino acids. The CDR3 reads CASSLSPRNGELFF. CDR3 DNA sequence: TGTGCCAGCAGCTTAAGTCCTAGAAACGGGGAGCTGTTTTTT.

The V and J genes are TRBV20-1 and TRBJ2-1, with 9 nucleotides matching TRBD2. Germline lookup yields CDR1 DFQATT and CDR2 SNEGSKA (reference sequence). The CDR3 runs 15 residues. V was pared by 6 bases and J by 6 bases, with 12 bases of the junction left unmatched. The CDR3, as DNA: TGCAGTGCCAGGACCGGTCTAGCGGGGCCCAATGAGCAGTTCTTC. Its protein product is CSARTGLAGPNEQFF.

This clonotype was seen at least ten times. J is TRBJ1-3 and V is TRBV30; no clear D. CDR1 is GTSNPN, CDR2 SVGIG, per germline (reference sequence). CDR3 length: 12 residues. V was clipped by 5 bases and J by 0 bases, with 5 bases between them. CDR3 bases: TGTGCCTGGGGTGGCTCTGGAAACACCATATATTTT. This encodes CAWGGSGNTIYF.

Ten or more counts support this clonotype. The rearrangement links TRBV7-2 to TRBJ2-5; perhaps TRBD2 as D (6 bases). The CDR3 length is 14 residues. V lost 5 bases to trimming and J lost 5 bases, with 15 bases between them. The germline CDR1 and CDR2 sequences are SGHTA and FQGNSA. The CDR3 DNA is TGTGCCAGCAGCCTGGGCGGGGACGCCGAGACCCAGTACTTC. Its translation: CASSLGGDAETQYF.

This clonotype was detected a few times. This chain connects TRBV24-1 to TRBJ2-2, with 10 bases that match TRBD1. This CDR3 spans 17 amino acids. V lost 4 bases to trimming and J lost 6 bases; unmatched junction nucleotides: 10. Germline values: CDR1 KGHDR, CDR2 SFDVKD. CDR3 protein: CATSDTGTGVGSGELFF. CDR3 coding DNA: TGTGCCACCAGTGACACTGGGACAGGGGTTGGCTCCGGGGAGCTGTTTTTT.

This clonotype was detected many times. The chain employs TRBV7-3 and TRBJ2-3; D is ambiguous. The CDR3 spans 13 residues. Germline V gives CDR1 SGHTA, CDR2 FQGTGA. Trimming left V 5 bases short and J 0 bases short, with 6 bases between. CDR3 DNA: TGTGCCAGCAGCCCGGCGAGCACAGATACGCAGTATTTT. Its protein is CASSPASTDTQYF. Full variable domain (remainder filled in from reference TRBV7-3 and TRBJ2-3): GAGVSQTPSNKVTEKGKYVELRCDPISGHTALYWYRQSLGQGPEFLIYFQGTGAADDSGLPNDRFFAVRPEGSVSTLKIQRTERGDSAVYLCASSPASTDTQYFGPGTRLTVL.

This rearrangement joins TRBV5-1 to TRBJ2-5, with TRBD1 matching 9 bases. CDR3 length equals 14 residues. After removal of 4 bases from V and 2 bases from J, the junction contained 3 bases not matched to a gene. The germline V gene has CDR1 SGHRS and CDR2 YFSETQ. CDR3 in amino acids: CASSPTGGQETQYF. Here the CDR3 DNA reads TGCGCCAGCAGCCCGACAGGGGGGCAAGAGACCCAGTACTTC.

This clonotype was counted many times. This sequence joins TRBV14 and TRBJ2-3; D gene unclear. Deletions cut 1 base from V and 1 base from J, with 3 bases between. This CDR3 has 13 residues. Germline-derived CDR1 and CDR2 are SGHDN and FVKESK. CDR3 bases: TGTGCCAGCAGCCAAGTCGGCACAGATACGCAGTATTTT. Its translation: CASSQVGTDTQYF.

This clonotype was seen repeatedly, ten times or more. The chain combines TRBV14 with TRBJ2-1, with 9 bases fitting TRBD1. V shed 4 bases, J shed 7 bases, and the junction held 8 bases outside the gene matches. CDR1 and CDR2 (germline): SGHDN, FVKESK. The CDR3 extends over 15 amino acids. The CDR3 sequence: CASSRYRDRVNEQFF. The CDR3 DNA reads as TGTGCCAGCAGCCGTTACCGGGACAGGGTTAATGAGCAGTTCTTC.

CDR3 region: CASQSGAITDTQYF. CDR3 DNA: TGTGCCAGCCAGAGCGGGGCCATCACAGATACGCAGTATTTT. The chain joins TRBV6-6 to TRBJ2-3, with 7 bases identical to TRBD2. The CDR3 runs to 14 residues. The V gene end was trimmed by 8 bases and the J gene end by 2 bases; junction bases not matched to a gene: 7. Germline CDR1 MNHNY, CDR2 SVGAGI (reference sequence).

The chain recombines TRBV5-1 with TRBJ2-7, with TRBD1 identical over 11 bases. The CDR3 spans 15 residues. The V segment lost 4 bases and the J segment 5 bases; nucleotides outside the gene matches: 8. CDR1 SGHRS and CDR2 YFSETQ come from the germline V gene. This CDR3 reads CASSQMGTGGNEQYF. The CDR3 DNA sequence: TGCGCCAGCAGCCAGATGGGGACAGGGGGTAACGAGCAGTACTTC.

This clonotype was counted a few times. The genes are TRBV19 and TRBJ2-1, with 7 bases fitting TRBD2. With 8 bases clipped from V and 4 bases from J, the junction kept 8 bases outside the gene matches. CDR1 is LNHDA, CDR2 SQIVND, per germline (reference sequence). The CDR3 contains 14 residues. The CDR3 DNA is TGTGCCAGTCGGCCGGGGGGATTGTACAATGAGCAGTTCTTC. Translation: CASRPGGLYNEQFF.

The chain links TRBV5-1 to TRBJ2-1; TRBD2 might be the D (7 bases). This CDR3 has 16 amino acids. CDR1 and CDR2 from the germline V gene are SGHRS and YFSETQ. Trimming cost V 6 bases and J 0 bases, with 16 bases left between them. The CDR3 sequence: CASIPEGGSSYNEQFF. Here the CDR3 DNA reads TGCGCCAGCATCCCGGAGGGGGGGAGCTCCTACAATGAGCAGTTCTTC.

This clonotype showed up just a few times. This chain uses TRBV3-1 with TRBJ2-3, with D perhaps TRBD1 or TRBD2 (6 bases each). V was clipped by 8 bases and J by 7 bases, with 16 bases between them. This CDR3 region has 13 residues. Germline CDR1 reads LGHDT; CDR2 reads YNNKEL (reference sequence). The DNA for the CDR3 is TGTGCCAGCGGTCTACGGGGGCAAAATACGCAGTATTTT. It is translated as CASGLRGQNTQYF.

In its sample, this clonotype was seen a few times. CDR3 coding DNA: TGCAGTGCTCCTCCCTGGGGGTTGGGGCAAGAGACCCAGTACTTC. It specifies CSAPPWGLGQETQYF. The chain carries TRBV20-1 and TRBJ2-5; the D call may be TRBD1 or TRBD2 (5 bases each). The CDR3 is 15 residues long. CDR1 and CDR2 from the germline V gene are DFQATT and SNEGSKA (reference sequence). V lost 5 bases and J 2 bases, leaving 18 bases between the germline ends.

The sample holds many counts of this clonotype. The rearrangement joins TRBV18 to TRBJ2-2, with TRBD1 matching over 7 bases. The germline V gene encodes CDR1 KGHSH and CDR2 LQKENI. The CDR3 consists of 18 residues. V lost 0 bases, J lost 0 bases, and 7 bases stayed unmatched. The CDR3 region is CASSPPMGRGPNTGELFF. The CDR3 nucleotides are TGTGCCAGCTCACCACCGATGGGAAGGGGGCCGAACACCGGGGAGCTGTTTTTT. Full variable domain (missing parts from reference TRBV18 and TRBJ2-2): NAGVMQNPRHLVRRRGQEARLRCSPMKGHSHVYWYRQLPEEGLKFMVYLQKENIIDESGMPKERFSAEFPKEGPSILRIQQVVRGDSAAYFCASSPPMGRGPNTGELFFGEGSRLTVL.

This clonotype has only a few counts. V usage is TRBV20-1 and J usage is TRBJ2-3, with 7 bases aligning to TRBD2. Trimming at V came to 7 bases and at J to 2 bases, leaving 15 bases not matched to a gene. Germline V CDR1 and CDR2: DFQATT, SNEGSKA (reference sequence). This CDR3 contains 16 residues. The CDR3 DNA follows: TGCAGTGTTCGGGGGGAAATTAGCGGGCCCACAGATACGCAGTATTTT. It yields the protein CSVRGEISGPTDTQYF.